Below, 17 T cell receptor beta chains from the same sample are listed, as sequenced in a study of technical replicates of blood from a handful of donors. TCRdb's table, derived via immunoSEQ multiplex PCR, lists solely in-frame clones and lacks some. Among 55,000 to 75,000 clones listed, 90% to 95% were seen once. Sequencing was performed on PBMCs. The receptor set was obtained from a human donor in good health. Some clones in this sample may be carry-over from other donors' samples.

The chain has TRBV7-2 and TRBJ2-7; 9 bases line up with TRBD2. CDR1 is SGHTA and CDR2 is FQGNSA in the germline V gene. The CDR3 length is 15 residues. J gave up 5 bases and V 7 bases, and 12 bases lay outside the gene matches. Here the CDR3 reads CASTWRGGGEDEQYF. CDR3 sequence (DNA): TGTGCCAGCACCTGGAGGGGCGGGGGGGAAGACGAGCAGTACTTC.

The rearrangement uses TRBV19 and TRBJ2-1; TRBD2 aligns across 10 bases. Germline CDR1 reads LNHDA; CDR2 reads SQIVND (reference sequence). V shed 5 bases, J shed 7 bases, and the junction held 11 bases outside the gene matches. The CDR3 contains 16 residues. CDR3 protein: CASSEIAGGLQNEQFF. DNA for the CDR3: TGTGCCAGTAGTGAGATAGCGGGAGGTCTTCAGAATGAGCAGTTCTTC.

This clone came up once. The chain recombines TRBV7-6 with TRBJ2-1, with 9 bases fitting TRBD2. Germline lookup yields CDR1 SGHVS and CDR2 FNYEAQ. The CDR3 has 16 amino acids. J was trimmed by 8 bases and V by 4 bases; bases with no gene match: 12. CDR3 sequence reads: CASSSRGGRPQDEQFF. The CDR3 coding sequence is TGTGCCAGCAGCTCGCGGGGGGGCCGACCTCAGGATGAGCAGTTCTTC.

The V and J genes are TRBV2 and TRBJ1-5; D gene unclear. Germline CDR1 reads SNHLY; CDR2 reads FYNNEI. This CDR3 comprises 13 residues. The V gene lost 2 bases and the J gene lost 9 bases, with 11 bases spanning the gap. The DNA of the CDR3 is TGTGCCAGCAGTGAATTCCTGTCTTCGCCCCAGCATTTT. It is translated as CASSEFLSSPQHF.

The rearrangement joins TRBV9 to TRBJ2-7; 14 bases line up with TRBD2. Germline V gives CDR1 SGDLS, CDR2 YYNGEE. The J segment lost 4 bases and the V segment lost 4 bases, leaving 10 bases of the junction unmatched. The CDR3 covers 17 residues. The CDR3 loop is CASSSPWGTSGSYEQYF. DNA of the CDR3: TGTGCCAGCAGCTCTCCTTGGGGGACTAGCGGGAGTTACGAGCAGTACTTC. Full variable domain (outside the CDR3, taken from reference TRBV9 and TRBJ2-7): DSGVTQTPKHLITATGQRVTLRCSPRSGDLSVYWYQQSLDQGLQFLIQYYNGEERAKGNILERFSAQQFPDLHSELNLSSLELGDSALYFCASSSPWGTSGSYEQYFGPGTRLTVT.

The chain uses TRBV7-9 and TRBJ1-2; 9 nucleotides line up with TRBD1. V shed 6 bases, J shed 7 bases, and the junction held 21 bases outside the gene matches. The CDR3 is made up of 18 amino acids. Germline-derived CDR1 and CDR2 are SEHNR and FQNEAQ (reference sequence). DNA of the CDR3: TGTGCCAGCAGTAAGGGGGGGGTGCCGGGACAGGGATTCGGTGGCTACACCTTC. Translation: CASSKGGVPGQGFGGYTF. Based on the CDR3 plus reference TRBV7-9 and TRBJ1-2, the full variable domain is DTGVSQNPRHKITKRGQNVTFRCDPISEHNRLYWYRQTLGQGPEFLTYFQNEAQLEKSRLLSDRFSAERPKGSFSTLEIQRTEQGDSAMYLCASSKGGVPGQGFGGYTFGSGTRLTVV.

V gene TRBV4-1 combines with J gene TRBJ2-7; no clear D. The CDR3 covers 11 residues. CDR1 is MGHRA and CDR2 is YSYEKL in the germline V gene. Trimming took 2 bases from V and 7 from J, leaving 6 bases between them. The CDR3 DNA is TGCGCCAGCAGCCAAACATCTGAGCAGTACTTC. Translated: CASSQTSEQYF.

The chain joins TRBV4-3 to TRBJ1-3; possible D gene TRBD1, 6 bases. Germline V gene lookup returns CDR1 LGHNA and CDR2 YSLEER. CDR3 size: 18 residues. V was cut by 2 bases and J by 0 bases, with 17 bases left in between. The DNA of the CDR3 is TGCGCCAGCAGCCAACCCCTCACTACAGGGAACTCTGGAAACACCATATATTTT. It translates to CASSQPLTTGNSGNTIYF.

The genes are TRBV2 and TRBJ1-5; D not resolved. Germline loops: CDR1 SNHLY, CDR2 FYNNEI. The V and J ends lost 8 bases and 3 bases respectively, with 11 bases between them. The CDR3 is made up of 13 amino acids. The CDR3 sequence is CASVGGVNQPQHF. In DNA, the CDR3 is TGTGCCAGCGTAGGCGGGGTCAATCAGCCCCAGCATTTT.

The chain has TRBV18 and TRBJ1-1, with D perhaps matching TRBD1 (5 bases). The CDR3 has 16 residues. Germline V gives CDR1 KGHSH, CDR2 LQKENI. Trimming pared 1 base from V and 3 bases from J, leaving 15 bases between. CDR3 DNA sequence: TGTGCCAGCTCACCACGGGGGGAAGTTGGGGACACTGAAGCTTTCTTT. Protein: CASSPRGEVGDTEAFF.

This chain's CDR3 is CASSLAQRERYEQYF. The CDR3 DNA is TGTGCCAGCAGCTTAGCCCAGCGGGAGAGGTACGAGCAGTACTTC. This chain connects TRBV7-6 to TRBJ2-7, with 8 bases matching TRBD2. Unmatched junction bases numbered 5, after V lost 0 bases and J lost 4 bases. The CDR3 is 15 residues long. Germline V gene lookup returns CDR1 SGHVS and CDR2 FNYEAQ.

The rearrangement links TRBV5-4 to TRBJ2-7; 9 positions match TRBD1. This CDR3 region has 15 residues. Per the germline V gene, CDR1 is SGHNT and CDR2 is YYREEE (reference sequence). The trim removed 4 bases at V and 2 bases at J, leaving 7 bases unmatched. The CDR3 coding sequence is TGTGCCAGCAGCCCAGGACAGGGGCCCCCCTACGAGCAGTACTTC. Amino acids: CASSPGQGPPYEQYF.

This clone was picked up one time. The chain joins TRBV6-5 to TRBJ1-4, with D possibly matching TRBD1 (5 bases). The germline gives CDR1 MNHEY, CDR2 SVGAGI. There are 15 residues in the CDR3. V gave up 3 bases and J gave up 7 bases, with 15 bases separating them. CDR3 nucleotides: TGTGCCAGCAGTTATAGTTTGGGGGGAGGTGAAAAACTGTTTTTT. It yields the protein CASSYSLGGGEKLFF.

This clone appeared a few times. CDR3 sequence (DNA): TGTGCCAGCAGTGGGGCAGGGGGCGATAATGAAGCTTTCTTT. Amino acid sequence: CASSGAGGDNEAFF. The chain couples TRBV2 to TRBJ1-1; TRBD1 matches 8 bases. CDR3 length: 14 amino acids. Germline CDR1 is SNHLY and CDR2 is FYNNEI. Trimming removed 4 bases from V and 7 bases from J; junction bases left unmatched: 8.

The chain recombines TRBV7-8 with TRBJ2-3; D is ambiguous. The V end was cut by 1 base, the J end by 1 base, with 9 bases between. There are 15 residues in the CDR3. The germline V gene encodes CDR1 SGHVS and CDR2 FQNEAQ. For the CDR3, the DNA is TGTGCCAGCAGCTTAGGAGGTCCCGGCACAGATACGCAGTATTTT. Translating it yields CASSLGGPGTDTQYF.

The V and J genes are TRBV29-1 and TRBJ2-1; 11 nucleotides line up with TRBD2. The CDR3 loop spans 18 amino acids. V lost 8 bases, J lost 0 bases, and 15 bases stayed unmatched. Germline V lookup: CDR1 SQVTM, CDR2 ANQGSEA. CDR3 region: CSIGTSGLPFYSYNEQFF. The CDR3 bases are TGCAGCATAGGGACTAGCGGCCTCCCCTTCTACTCCTACAATGAGCAGTTCTTC.

The chain has TRBV6-5 and TRBJ2-7, with D possibly matching TRBD1 (5 bases). The CDR3 consists of 11 residues. V lost 8 bases, J lost 4 bases, and 9 bases lay in between. Looked up from germline, CDR1 is MNHEY and CDR2 is SVGAGI. The CDR3 sequence is CASGAIYEQYF. The DNA for the CDR3 is TGTGCCAGCGGGGCGATTTACGAGCAGTACTTC.